What follows is one T cell receptor (beta chain) and its context. The sample is drawn from a study of blood T cell repertoires in COVID-19. Under the authors' procedure: Using reference gene primer amplification, nucleated cell counts were estimated. TCRdb keeps only in-frame clones here, not all; method: immunoSEQ multiplex PCR. V, J and clone size are taken as reported in that table, and D and trimming were inferred from the DNA itself. The sample contains 120,000 or so clones, 76% of which appear only once. Germline values: CDR1 MNHEY, CDR2 SVGAGI. The trim removed 6 bases at V and 6 bases at J, leaving 7 bases unmatched. The CDR3 extends over 13 amino acids.

The sample was peripheral blood. This receptor was obtained from a woman aged 80 or over with acute or convalescent COVID-19. The chain combines TRBV6-5 with TRBJ1-2, with 7 bases lining up with TRBD1. CDR3 DNA: TGTGCCAGCAGAGCTCGGGACAGAGATGGCTACACCTTC. Amino acid sequence: CASRARDRDGYTF.